These 18 T cell receptor beta chains share one sample of origin, sequenced in a study of cytomegalovirus exposure and HLA in healthy donors. Primers for the PCR totalled 60 Vbeta and 13 Jbeta. Profiled with immunoSEQ multiplex PCR; TCRdb holds only in-frame clones, not every one. The data hold just under 95,000 clones, with about three quarters observed a single time. The specimen sequenced was PBMCs. Every receptor here comes from a man in his fifties or sixties in good health and CMV-seropositive.

The gene calls are TRBV30 and TRBJ2-5, with 7 bases that match TRBD2. CDR1 GTSNPN and CDR2 SVGIG come from the germline V gene (reference sequence). The CDR3 length is 11 residues. The CDR3 sequence is CAGERGETQYF. In DNA, the CDR3 is TGTGCAGGGGAGCGGGGTGAGACCCAGTACTTC. Complete variable domain (other parts from reference TRBV30 and TRBJ2-5): SQTIHQWPATLVQPVGSPLSLECTVEGTSNPNLYWYRQAAGRGLQLLFYSVGIGQISSEVPQNLSASRPQDRQFILSSKKLLLSDSGFYLCAGERGETQYFGPGTRLLVL.

This sequence joins TRBV7-3 and TRBJ2-3; 8 nucleotides agree with TRBD2. The CDR3 length is 14 residues. From germline, CDR1 is SGHTA and CDR2 FQGTGA. Trimming cost V 8 bases and J 6 bases; bases outside gene matches: 10. This CDR3 reads CASAPSGGGDTQYF. CDR3 in DNA: TGTGCCAGCGCACCATCGGGCGGGGGGGATACGCAGTATTTT.

In this sample, this clone turned up once. The chain uses TRBV4-2 and TRBJ2-5; 8 nucleotides match TRBD2. The CDR3 is 15 residues long. Germline trimming cut 1 base from V and 4 bases from J; bases unmatched to any gene: 5. The V gene's germline CDR1 is LGHNA and CDR2 YNFKEQ. CDR3 nucleotides: TGTGCCAGCAGCCAAGGGACTAGCCCGGGAGAGACCCAGTACTTC. Residues: CASSQGTSPGETQYF.

The chain has TRBV6-4 and TRBJ2-2, with TRBD1 identical over 10 bases. The CDR3 covers 17 residues. J was trimmed by 4 bases and V by 6 bases; bases with no gene match: 11. Germline lookup yields CDR1 MRHNA and CDR2 SNTAGT. The CDR3 nucleotides are TGTGCCAGCAGCGCTCTGCCGACAGGGGGCATCACCGGGGAGCTGTTTTTT. It specifies CASSALPTGGITGELFF.

Only one count was recorded for this clone. This chain connects TRBV6-1 to TRBJ1-5, with D uncertain. The CDR3 runs to 15 residues. Germline V gene sequence: CDR1 MNHNS, CDR2 SASEGT. V was clipped by 2 bases and J by 5 bases, with 13 bases between them. The CDR3, as DNA: TGTGCCAGCAGTGAAAGGACGAGGGCAGATCAGCCCCAGCATTTT. Its translation: CASSERTRADQPQHF.

This chain uses TRBV19 with TRBJ1-2; D not certain. Germline V gene data show CDR1 as LNHDA and CDR2 as SQIVND (reference sequence). V lost 7 bases, J lost 5 bases, and 20 bases lay in between. The CDR3 totals 15 residues. In DNA, the CDR3 is TGTGCCAGTATCCCCTCCCAGCGCGGTGGATATGGCTACACCTTC. This translates into CASIPSQRGGYGYTF.

This clone came up a few times. The J gene is TRBJ1-1, the V gene TRBV6-1; D remains ambiguous. V lost 8 bases and J 3 bases, leaving 7 bases between the germline ends. CDR1 is MNHNS, CDR2 SASEGT, per germline. The CDR3 runs to 11 residues. The CDR3, as DNA: TGTGCCAGCTCGTTCGACACTGAAGCTTTCTTT. Translated, it gives CASSFDTEAFF.

The genes are TRBV7-2 and TRBJ1-5; D possibly corresponds to TRBD1 (5 bases). Germline V gives CDR1 SGHTA, CDR2 FQGNSA. V lost 5 bases to trimming and J lost 4 bases, with 15 bases between them. The CDR3 is made up of 15 amino acids. CDR3 coding DNA: TGTGCCAGCAGCAAGATCGGACAAACGAATCAGCCCCAGCATTTT. Translating gives CASSKIGQTNQPQHF.

This clone was seen more than once but under ten times. This chain links TRBV6-1 with TRBJ1-2, with 7 bases aligning to TRBD1. The ends lost 5 bases at V and 4 bases at J; junction bases unmatched: 4. The germline V gene encodes CDR1 MNHNS and CDR2 SASEGT. This CDR3 is 13 amino acids long. CDR3 loop: CASSRGQIYGYTF. CDR3 DNA sequence: TGTGCCAGCAGTCGGGGACAGATCTATGGCTACACCTTC.

This clone was seen only a few times. The chain joins TRBV4-3 to TRBJ1-4, with 7 bases fitting TRBD1. The CDR3 spans 17 residues. V dropped 0 bases and J dropped 8; count of bases not matched to a gene: 12. CDR1 and CDR2 (germline): LGHNA, YSLEER. The CDR3 nucleotides are TGCGCCAGCAGCCAAGATGATATCGACAGGGCGAGCGAAAAACTGTTTTTT. This codes for CASSQDDIDRASEKLFF.

This clone was seen more than once but under ten times. The genes are TRBV11-3 and TRBJ2-7, with a possible D match to TRBD2 (6 bases). Trimming shortened V by 5 bases and J by 6 bases, and 14 bases separated the two germline ends. The length of the CDR3 is 13 residues. The germline gives CDR1 SGHNT, CDR2 YENEEA. The CDR3 loop is CASSPRDSIEQYF. CDR3 nucleotide sequence: TGTGCCAGCAGCCCCCGGGACTCGATCGAGCAGTACTTC.

This clone has just one count. The chain uses TRBV30 and TRBJ2-5; TRBD2 is a possible D gene (6 bases). The CDR3 runs 12 residues. Germline CDR1 is GTSNPN and CDR2 is SVGIG (reference sequence). The V end was cut by 0 bases, the J end by 9 bases, with 11 bases between. The CDR3 region is CAWSVLAGPQYF. The CDR3 DNA is TGTGCCTGGAGTGTACTGGCGGGGCCCCAGTACTTC. The full variable domain, in which reference TRBV30 and TRBJ2-5 provide the parts outside the CDR3, is SQTIHQWPATLVQPVGSPLSLECTVEGTSNPNLYWYRQAAGRGLQLLFYSVGIGQISSEVPQNLSASRPQDRQFILSSKKLLLSDSGFYLCAWSVLAGPQYFGPGTRLLVL.

This sequence joins TRBV28 and TRBJ1-2; D is perhaps TRBD1 (6 bases). CDR1 and CDR2 from the germline V gene are MDHEN and SYDVKM. Deletions cut 5 bases from V and 8 bases from J, with 15 bases between. The CDR3 is 13 residues long. The CDR3 nucleotides read TGTGCCAGCAGTCCTACAGGGAGAGAAGGCTACACCTTC. Translating gives CASSPTGREGYTF.

The genes are TRBV7-2 and TRBJ1-1, with D perhaps matching TRBD1 (5 bases). Between the trimmed V and J ends, which lost 6 bases and 1 base, there was a span of 9 bases. This CDR3 spans 13 amino acids. Germline V CDR1 and CDR2: SGHTA, FQGNSA. The DNA of the CDR3 is TGTGCCAGCAGTGCGGGACGGAACACTGAAGCTTTCTTT. Its protein product is CASSAGRNTEAFF.

In its sample, this clone was seen a few times. CDR3 nucleotides: TGTGCCATCAGCGCGACAGGGGGTAGTAATTCACCCCTCCACTTT. This translates into CAISATGGSNSPLHF. The gene calls are TRBV10-3 and TRBJ1-6; 9 bases agree with TRBD1. The V gene end was trimmed by 6 bases and the J gene end by 6 bases; junction bases not matched to a gene: 6. CDR1 and CDR2 from the germline V gene are ENHRY and SYGVKD. CDR3 length: 15 amino acids.

The rearrangement joins TRBV28 to TRBJ2-1, with 9 positions matching TRBD2. Germline trimming cut 5 bases from V and 4 bases from J; bases unmatched to any gene: 6. There are 15 residues in the CDR3. CDR1 MDHEN and CDR2 SYDVKM come from the germline V gene. The CDR3 protein is CASSPSGGPYNEQFF. The CDR3 coding sequence is TGTGCCAGCAGTCCGAGCGGGGGGCCTTACAATGAGCAGTTCTTC.

About this clone itself: Other nucleotide sequences from this sample produce the same CDR3. V gene TRBV7-9 combines with J gene TRBJ1-2, with a tentative D call TRBD1 (6 bases). CDR1 is SEHNR, CDR2 FQNEAQ, per germline (reference sequence). The germline V and J ends were trimmed by 6 bases and 1 base, with 15 bases remaining between them. The CDR3 contains 15 residues. The CDR3 reads CASRQNREHNYGYTF. The CDR3 bases are TGTGCCAGCAGACAAAACAGGGAGCATAACTATGGCTACACCTTC.

As for this clone: Compared with germline, one end of the junction differs, possibly owing to a read error. V is TRBV7-7 and J is TRBJ1-3, with unresolved D. Germline assignment: CDR1 SSHAT and CDR2 FNYEAQ (reference sequence). This CDR3 has 15 residues. CDR3 bases: TGTGCTAGCAGCTTAGCCTCAGGCTCTGGAAACACCATATATTTT. It yields the protein CASSLASGSGNTIYF.